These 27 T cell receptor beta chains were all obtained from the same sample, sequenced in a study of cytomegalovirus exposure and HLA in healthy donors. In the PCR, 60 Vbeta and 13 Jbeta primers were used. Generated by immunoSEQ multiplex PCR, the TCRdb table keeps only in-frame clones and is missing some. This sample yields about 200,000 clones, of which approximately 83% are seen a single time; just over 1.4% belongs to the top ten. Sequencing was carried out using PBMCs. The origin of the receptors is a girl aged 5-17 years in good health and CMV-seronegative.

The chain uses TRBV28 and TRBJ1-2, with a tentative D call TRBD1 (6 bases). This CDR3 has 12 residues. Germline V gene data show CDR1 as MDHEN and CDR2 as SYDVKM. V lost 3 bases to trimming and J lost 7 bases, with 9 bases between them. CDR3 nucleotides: TGTGCCAGCAGTTTCAGGGGTAGTGGCTACACCTTC. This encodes CASSFRGSGYTF.

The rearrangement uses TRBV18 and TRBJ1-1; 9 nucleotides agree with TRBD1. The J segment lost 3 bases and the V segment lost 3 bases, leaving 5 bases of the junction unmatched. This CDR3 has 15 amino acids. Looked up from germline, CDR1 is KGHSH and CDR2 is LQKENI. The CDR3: CASSPLGQGDTEAFF. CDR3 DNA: TGTGCCAGCTCACCCCTGGGACAGGGTGACACTGAAGCTTTCTTT.

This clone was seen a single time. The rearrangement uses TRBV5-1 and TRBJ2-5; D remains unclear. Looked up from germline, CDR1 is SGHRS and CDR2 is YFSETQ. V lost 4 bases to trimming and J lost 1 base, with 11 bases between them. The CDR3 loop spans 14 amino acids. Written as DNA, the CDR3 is TGCGCCAGCAGCCAGGCCAGCTCCCAAGAGACCCAGTACTTC. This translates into CASSQASSQETQYF.

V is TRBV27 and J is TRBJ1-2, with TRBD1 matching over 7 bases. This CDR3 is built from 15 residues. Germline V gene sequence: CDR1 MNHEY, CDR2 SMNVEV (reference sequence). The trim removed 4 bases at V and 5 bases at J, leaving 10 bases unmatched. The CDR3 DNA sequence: TGTGCCAGCAGTTCCGACAGGGAAATTTCGTATGGCTACACCTTC. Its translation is CASSSDREISYGYTF.

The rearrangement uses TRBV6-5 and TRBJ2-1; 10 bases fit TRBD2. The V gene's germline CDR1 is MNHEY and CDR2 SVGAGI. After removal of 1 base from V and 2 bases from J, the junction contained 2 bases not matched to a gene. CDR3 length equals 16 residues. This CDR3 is CASSYFSGGTYNEQFF. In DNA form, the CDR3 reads TGTGCCAGCAGTTACTTTAGCGGGGGGACCTACAATGAGCAGTTCTTC.

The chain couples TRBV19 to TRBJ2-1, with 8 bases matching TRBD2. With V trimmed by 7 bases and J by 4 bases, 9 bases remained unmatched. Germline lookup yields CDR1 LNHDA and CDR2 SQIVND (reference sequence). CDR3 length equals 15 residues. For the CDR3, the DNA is TGTGCCAGTAAGGAGCGGGGGTCCTCTTACAATGAGCAGTTCTTC. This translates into CASKERGSSYNEQFF.

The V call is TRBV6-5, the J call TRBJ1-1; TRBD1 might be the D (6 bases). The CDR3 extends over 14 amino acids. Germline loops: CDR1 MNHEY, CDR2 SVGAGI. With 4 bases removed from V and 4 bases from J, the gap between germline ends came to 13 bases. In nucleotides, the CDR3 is TGTGCCAGCAGTTCCTTACAGGGCCCCACTGAAGCTTTCTTT. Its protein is CASSSLQGPTEAFF.

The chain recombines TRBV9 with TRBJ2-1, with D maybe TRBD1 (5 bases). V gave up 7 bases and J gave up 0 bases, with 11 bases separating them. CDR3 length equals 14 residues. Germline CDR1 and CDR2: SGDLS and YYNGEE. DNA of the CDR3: TGTGCCAGCGCACAACAGGTCTCCTACAATGAGCAGTTCTTC. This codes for CASAQQVSYNEQFF.

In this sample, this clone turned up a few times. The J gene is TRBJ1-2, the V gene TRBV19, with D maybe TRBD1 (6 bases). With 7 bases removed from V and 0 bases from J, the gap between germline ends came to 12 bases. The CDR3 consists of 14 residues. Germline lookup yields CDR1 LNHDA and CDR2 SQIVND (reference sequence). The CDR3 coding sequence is TGTGCCAGTACCAACACAGGGACTAACTATGGCTACACCTTC. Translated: CASTNTGTNYGYTF.

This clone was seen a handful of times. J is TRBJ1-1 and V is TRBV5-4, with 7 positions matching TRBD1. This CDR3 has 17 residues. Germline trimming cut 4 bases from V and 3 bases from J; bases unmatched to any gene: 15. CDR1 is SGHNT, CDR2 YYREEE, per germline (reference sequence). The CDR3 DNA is TGTGCCAGCAGCCCAGACAGGGCGATAGGCTTGGACACTGAAGCTTTCTTT. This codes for CASSPDRAIGLDTEAFF.

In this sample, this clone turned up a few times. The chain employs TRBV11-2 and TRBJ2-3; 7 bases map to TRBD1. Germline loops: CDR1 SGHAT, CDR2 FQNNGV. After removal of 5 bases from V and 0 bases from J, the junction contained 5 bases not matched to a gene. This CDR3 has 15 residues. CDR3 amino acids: CASSTRTGSTDTQYF. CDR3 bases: TGTGCCAGCAGCACCCGGACAGGAAGCACAGATACGCAGTATTTT.

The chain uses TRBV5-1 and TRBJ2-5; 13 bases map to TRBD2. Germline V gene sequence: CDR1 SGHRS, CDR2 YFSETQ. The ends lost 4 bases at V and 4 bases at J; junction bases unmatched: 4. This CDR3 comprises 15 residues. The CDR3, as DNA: TGCGCCAGCAGCAGGACTAGCGGGAGAGGAGAGACCCAGTACTTC. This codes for CASSRTSGRGETQYF.

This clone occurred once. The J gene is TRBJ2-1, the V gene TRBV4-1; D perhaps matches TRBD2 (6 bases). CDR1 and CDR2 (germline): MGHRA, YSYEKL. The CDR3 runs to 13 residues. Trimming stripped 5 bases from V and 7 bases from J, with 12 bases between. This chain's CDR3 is CASSWPSGNEQFF. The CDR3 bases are TGCGCCAGCAGCTGGCCGAGCGGGAATGAGCAGTTCTTC.

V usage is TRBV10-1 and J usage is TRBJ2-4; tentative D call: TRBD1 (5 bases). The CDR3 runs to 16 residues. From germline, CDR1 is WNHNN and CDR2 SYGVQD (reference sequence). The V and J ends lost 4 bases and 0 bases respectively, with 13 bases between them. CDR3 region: CASSADRTLAKNIQYF. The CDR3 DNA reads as TGCGCCAGCAGTGCTGACAGAACCTTAGCCAAAAACATTCAGTACTTC.

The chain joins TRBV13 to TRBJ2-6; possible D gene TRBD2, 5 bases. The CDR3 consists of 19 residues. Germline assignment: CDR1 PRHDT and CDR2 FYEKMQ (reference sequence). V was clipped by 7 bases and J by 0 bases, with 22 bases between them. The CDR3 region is CASIDQRASLLSGANVLTF. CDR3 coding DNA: TGTGCCAGCATCGATCAGAGGGCGTCTCTACTCTCTGGGGCCAACGTCCTGACTTTC.

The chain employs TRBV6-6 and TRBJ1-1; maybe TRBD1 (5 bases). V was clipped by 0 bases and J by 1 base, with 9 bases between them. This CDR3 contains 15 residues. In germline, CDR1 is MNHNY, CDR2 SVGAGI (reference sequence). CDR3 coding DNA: TGTGCCAGCAGTTACTCCCTTACAGGGAACACTGAAGCTTTCTTT. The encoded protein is CASSYSLTGNTEAFF.

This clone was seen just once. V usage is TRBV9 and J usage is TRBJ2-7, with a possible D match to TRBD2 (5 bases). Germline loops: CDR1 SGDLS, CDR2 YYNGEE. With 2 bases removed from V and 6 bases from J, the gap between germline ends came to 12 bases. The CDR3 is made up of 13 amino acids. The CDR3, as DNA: TGTGCCAGCAGCGTTACTAGTGTCGGCGAGCAGTACTTC. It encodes CASSVTSVGEQYF.

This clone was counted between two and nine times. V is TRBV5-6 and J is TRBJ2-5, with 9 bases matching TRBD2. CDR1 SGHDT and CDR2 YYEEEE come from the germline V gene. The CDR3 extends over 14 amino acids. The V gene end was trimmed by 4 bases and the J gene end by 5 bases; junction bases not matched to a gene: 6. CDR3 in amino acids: CASSLPSGDETQYF. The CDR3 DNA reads TGTGCCAGCAGCCTTCCTAGCGGGGACGAGACCCAGTACTTC.

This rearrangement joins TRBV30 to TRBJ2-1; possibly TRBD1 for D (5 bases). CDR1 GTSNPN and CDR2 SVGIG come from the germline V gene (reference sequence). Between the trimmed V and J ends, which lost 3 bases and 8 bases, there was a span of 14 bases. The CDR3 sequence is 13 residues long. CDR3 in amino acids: CAWSPRARDEQFF. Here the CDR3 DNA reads TGTGCCTGGAGCCCCAGGGCTCGAGATGAGCAGTTCTTC. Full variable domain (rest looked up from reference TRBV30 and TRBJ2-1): SQTIHQWPATLVQPVGSPLSLECTVEGTSNPNLYWYRQAAGRGLQLLFYSVGIGQISSEVPQNLSASRPQDRQFILSSKKLLLSDSGFYLCAWSPRARDEQFFGPGTRLTVL.

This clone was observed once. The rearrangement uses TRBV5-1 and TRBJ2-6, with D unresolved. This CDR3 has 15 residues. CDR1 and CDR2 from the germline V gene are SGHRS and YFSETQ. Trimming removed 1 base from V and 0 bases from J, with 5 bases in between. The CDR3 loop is CASSLLTSGANVLTF. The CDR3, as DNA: TGCGCCAGCAGCTTGCTAACCTCTGGGGCCAACGTCCTGACTTTC.

For the CDR3, the DNA is TGTGCCAGCAGCTTACAGGTCCCGGGGGCTGAAGCTTTCTTT. Residues: CASSLQVPGAEAFF. The gene calls are TRBV7-9 and TRBJ1-1; perhaps TRBD1 as D (5 bases). Germline V gene data show CDR1 as SEHNR and CDR2 as FQNEAQ (reference sequence). The CDR3 sequence is 14 residues long. V dropped 2 bases and J dropped 6 bases, with 13 bases sitting between them.

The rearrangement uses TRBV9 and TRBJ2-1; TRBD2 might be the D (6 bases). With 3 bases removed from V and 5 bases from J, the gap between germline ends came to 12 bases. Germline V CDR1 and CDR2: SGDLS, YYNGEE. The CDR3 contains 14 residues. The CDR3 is CASSESRGDNEQFF. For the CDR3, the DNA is TGTGCCAGCAGCGAGTCGCGGGGAGACAATGAGCAGTTCTTC.

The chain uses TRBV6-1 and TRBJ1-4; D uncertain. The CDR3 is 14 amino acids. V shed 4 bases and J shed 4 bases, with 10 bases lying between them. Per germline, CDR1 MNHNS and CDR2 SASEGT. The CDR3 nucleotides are TGTGCCAGCAGTGGTTTGGCTGGTAATGAAAAACTGTTTTTT. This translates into CASSGLAGNEKLFF.

CDR3 protein: CASKPDSNYGYTF. In DNA, the CDR3 is TGTGCCAGCAAACCCGACAGTAACTATGGCTACACCTTC. The V call is TRBV27, the J call TRBJ1-2; D might be TRBD1 (5 bases). Germline V gives CDR1 MNHEY, CDR2 SMNVEV (reference sequence). CDR3 length: 13 residues. Trimming removed 7 bases at V and 1 base at J, with 10 bases between.

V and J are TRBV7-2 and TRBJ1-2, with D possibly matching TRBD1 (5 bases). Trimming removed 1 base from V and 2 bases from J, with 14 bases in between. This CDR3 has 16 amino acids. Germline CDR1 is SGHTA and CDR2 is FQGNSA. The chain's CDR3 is CASSLDGGVDNYGYTF. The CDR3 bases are TGTGCCAGCAGCTTAGATGGGGGGGTCGACAACTATGGCTACACCTTC.

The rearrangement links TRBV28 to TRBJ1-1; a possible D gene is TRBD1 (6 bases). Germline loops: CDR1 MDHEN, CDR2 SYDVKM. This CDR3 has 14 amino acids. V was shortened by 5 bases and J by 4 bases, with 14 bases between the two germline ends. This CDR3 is CASSHVQGVTEAFF. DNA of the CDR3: TGTGCCAGCAGTCACGTACAGGGAGTCACTGAAGCTTTCTTT.

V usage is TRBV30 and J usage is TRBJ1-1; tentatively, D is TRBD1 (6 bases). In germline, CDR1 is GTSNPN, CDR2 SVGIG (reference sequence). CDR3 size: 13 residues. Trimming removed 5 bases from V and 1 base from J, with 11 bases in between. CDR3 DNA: TGTGCCTGGCACAGGGCCCCGAACACTGAAGCTTTCTTT. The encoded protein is CAWHRAPNTEAFF.